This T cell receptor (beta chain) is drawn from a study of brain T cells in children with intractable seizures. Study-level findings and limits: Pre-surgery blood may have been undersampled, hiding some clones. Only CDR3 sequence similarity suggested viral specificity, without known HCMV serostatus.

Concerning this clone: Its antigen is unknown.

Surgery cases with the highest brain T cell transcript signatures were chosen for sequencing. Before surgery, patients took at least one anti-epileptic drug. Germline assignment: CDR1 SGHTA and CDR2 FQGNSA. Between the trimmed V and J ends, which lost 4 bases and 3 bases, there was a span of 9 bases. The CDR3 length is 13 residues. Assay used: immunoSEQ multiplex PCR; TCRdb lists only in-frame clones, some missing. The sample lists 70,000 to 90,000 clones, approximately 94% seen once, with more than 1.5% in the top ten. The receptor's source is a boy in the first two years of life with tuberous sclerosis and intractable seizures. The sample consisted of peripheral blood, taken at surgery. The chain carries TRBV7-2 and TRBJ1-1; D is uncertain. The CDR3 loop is CASSSTVDTEAFF. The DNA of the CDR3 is TGTGCCAGCAGCTCAACGGTAGACACTGAAGCTTTCTTT.